This T cell receptor beta chain was profiled in a study of human T cells and chemical hapten exposure. As for the study in general: Patients were mainly female, each with alopecia areata, totalis or universalis.

Study-level points and caveats: With regard to DPC sensitization, TCRs above 1 in 1000 frequency did not change.

As to this clonotype: Its antigen remains unknown.

CDR1 and CDR2 from the germline V gene are LNHNV and YYDKDF (reference sequence). V was cut by 8 bases and J by 6 bases, with 11 bases left in between. The CDR3 is 11 amino acids. TCRdb passed the RACE reads through MiXCR, listing each CDR3 protein once. The sample consists of 35,000 to 50,000 distinct CDR3 sequences, more than 9% of them appearing once. Time point described: patch test 2, 6 weeks after DPC sensitization. Treatment described: therapeutic diphenylcyclopropenone sensitization with weekly scalp DPC. Extraction of total RNA was performed on unfractionated whole blood. Prior to application of each patch test, blood was drawn. Sample donors consisted of patients with alopecia, aged 18 to 70 years, who were suitable for DPC.

This specimen consisted of whole blood, obtained in connection with sensitization to the hapten diphenylcyclopropenone (DPC). J is TRBJ2-7 and V is TRBV15; D remains unclear. This TCR derives from a woman aged 25 to 39 with alopecia areata. Some clones in this sample may be carry-over from other donors' samples. The CDR3 here is CATQKGGEQYF. The CDR3, as DNA: TGTGCCACCCAGAAGGGCGGCGAGCAGTACTTC.